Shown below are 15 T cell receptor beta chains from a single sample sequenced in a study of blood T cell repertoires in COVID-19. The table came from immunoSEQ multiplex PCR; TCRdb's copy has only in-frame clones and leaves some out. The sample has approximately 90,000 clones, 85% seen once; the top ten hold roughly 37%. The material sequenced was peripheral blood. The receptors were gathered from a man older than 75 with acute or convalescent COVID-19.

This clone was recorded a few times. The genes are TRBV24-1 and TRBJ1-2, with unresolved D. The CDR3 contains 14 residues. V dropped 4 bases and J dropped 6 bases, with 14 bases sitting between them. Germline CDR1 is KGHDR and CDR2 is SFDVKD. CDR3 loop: CATSDSHSQDGYTF. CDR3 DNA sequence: TGTGCCACCAGTGACTCCCACAGCCAGGATGGCTACACCTTC.

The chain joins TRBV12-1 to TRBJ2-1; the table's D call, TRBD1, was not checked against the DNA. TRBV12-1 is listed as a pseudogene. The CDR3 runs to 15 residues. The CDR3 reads CASRSPNRDRNEQFF. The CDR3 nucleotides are TGTGCCAGCAGGTCACCTAACAGGGATCGTAATGAGCAGTTCTTC.

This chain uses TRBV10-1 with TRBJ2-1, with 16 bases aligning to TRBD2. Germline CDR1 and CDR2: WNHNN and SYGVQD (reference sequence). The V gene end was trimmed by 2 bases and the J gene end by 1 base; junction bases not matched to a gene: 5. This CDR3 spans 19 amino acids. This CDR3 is CASSEEGTSGRASYNEQFF. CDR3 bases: TGCGCCAGCAGTGAGGAAGGGACTAGCGGGAGGGCGTCCTACAATGAGCAGTTCTTC.

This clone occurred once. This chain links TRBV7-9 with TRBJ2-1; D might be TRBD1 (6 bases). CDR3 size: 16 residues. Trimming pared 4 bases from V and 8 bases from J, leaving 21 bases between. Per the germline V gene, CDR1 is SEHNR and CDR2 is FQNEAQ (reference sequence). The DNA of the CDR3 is TGTGCCAGCAGCTCAACCGGGACAACCCTGGGGGATGAGCAGTTCTTC. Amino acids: CASSSTGTTLGDEQFF.

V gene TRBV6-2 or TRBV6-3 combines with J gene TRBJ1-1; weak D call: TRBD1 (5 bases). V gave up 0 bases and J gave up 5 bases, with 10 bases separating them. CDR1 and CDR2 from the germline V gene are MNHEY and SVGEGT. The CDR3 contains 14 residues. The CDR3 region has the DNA TGTGCCAGCAGTTACTCGGGGGGGTCGACTGAAGCTTTCTTT. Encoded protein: CASSYSGGSTEAFF.

The CDR3 loop is CASGLWLAPDTQYF. The CDR3 region has the DNA TGTGCTAGTGGTTTGTGGCTAGCCCCAGATACGCAGTATTTT. The chain couples TRBV12-5 to TRBJ2-3, with D perhaps TRBD2 (5 bases). The CDR3 consists of 14 residues. The germline V and J ends were trimmed by 2 bases and 4 bases, with 10 bases remaining between them. Looked up from germline, CDR1 is LGHNT and CDR2 is FRNRAP.

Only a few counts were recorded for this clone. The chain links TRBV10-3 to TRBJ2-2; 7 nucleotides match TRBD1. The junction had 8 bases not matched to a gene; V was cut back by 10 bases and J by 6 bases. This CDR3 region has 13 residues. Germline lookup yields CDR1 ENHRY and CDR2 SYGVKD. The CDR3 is CASKDRDPGELFF. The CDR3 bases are TGTGCCAGCAAAGACAGGGACCCCGGGGAGCTGTTTTTT.

CDR3: CASSSMRLSSTDTQYF. In DNA, the CDR3 is TGTGCCAGCAGCTCCATGCGACTCTCTAGCACAGATACGCAGTATTTT. The J gene is TRBJ2-3, the V gene TRBV7-2; D ambiguous. Germline loops: CDR1 SGHTA, CDR2 FQGNSA. The CDR3 runs to 16 residues. Trimming shortened V by 4 bases and J by 0 bases, and 14 bases separated the two germline ends. The complete variable domain, with remaining parts taken from reference TRBV7-2 and TRBJ2-3, reads GAGVSQSPSNKVTEKGKDVELRCDPISGHTALYWYRQSLGQGLEFLIYFQGNSAPDKSGLPSDRFSAERTGGSVSTLTIQRTQQEDSAVYLCASSSMRLSSTDTQYFGPGTRLTVL.

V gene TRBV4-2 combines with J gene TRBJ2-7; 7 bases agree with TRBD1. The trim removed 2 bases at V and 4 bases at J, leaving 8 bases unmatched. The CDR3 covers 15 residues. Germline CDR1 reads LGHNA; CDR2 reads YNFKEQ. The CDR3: CASSQSPGTAYEQYF. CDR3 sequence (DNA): TGTGCCAGCAGCCAATCCCCCGGGACAGCTTACGAGCAGTACTTC.

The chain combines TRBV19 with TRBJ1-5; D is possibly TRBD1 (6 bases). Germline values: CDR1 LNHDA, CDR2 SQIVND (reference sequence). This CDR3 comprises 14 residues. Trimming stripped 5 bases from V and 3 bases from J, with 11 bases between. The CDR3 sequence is CASSPTGINQPQHF. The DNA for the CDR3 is TGTGCCAGTAGTCCGACAGGAATCAATCAGCCCCAGCATTTT.

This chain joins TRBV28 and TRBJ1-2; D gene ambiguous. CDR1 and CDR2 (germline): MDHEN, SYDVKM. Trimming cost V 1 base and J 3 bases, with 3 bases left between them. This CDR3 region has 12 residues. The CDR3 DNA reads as TGTGCCAGCAGTTTATCTGACTATGGCTACACCTTC. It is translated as CASSLSDYGYTF.

CDR3 residues: CASSLRDRDRQPQHF. CDR3 DNA sequence: TGTGCCAGCAGCCTCCGGGACAGGGACAGGCAGCCCCAGCATTTT. This chain links TRBV4-2 with TRBJ1-5, with TRBD1 matching over 9 bases. After removal of 4 bases from V and 7 bases from J, the junction contained 8 bases not matched to a gene. Germline V gene lookup returns CDR1 LGHNA and CDR2 YNFKEQ. CDR3 length: 15 amino acids.

Here the CDR3 reads CASSEARSRQSEKLFF. The DNA of the CDR3 is TGTGCCAGCAGTGAAGCGCGATCTAGACAGAGTGAAAAACTGTTTTTT. J is TRBJ1-4 and V is TRBV6-1; tentatively, D is TRBD1 (5 bases). The CDR3 contains 16 residues. V gave up 0 bases and J gave up 7 bases, with 15 bases separating them. The germline CDR1 and CDR2 sequences are MNHNS and SASEGT.

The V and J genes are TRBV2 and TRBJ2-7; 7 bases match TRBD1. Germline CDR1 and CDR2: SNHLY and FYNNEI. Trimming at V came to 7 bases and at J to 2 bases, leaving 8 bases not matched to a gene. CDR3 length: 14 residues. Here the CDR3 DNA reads TGTGCCAGCACCATAGGGGGCGGAACCTACGAGCAGTACTTC. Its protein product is CASTIGGGTYEQYF. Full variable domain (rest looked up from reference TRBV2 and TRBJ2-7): EPEVTQTPSHQVTQMGQEVILRCVPISNHLYFYWYRQILGQKVEFLVSFYNNEISEKSEIFDDQFSVERPDGSNFTLKIRSTKLEDSAMYFCASTIGGGTYEQYFGPGTRLTVT.

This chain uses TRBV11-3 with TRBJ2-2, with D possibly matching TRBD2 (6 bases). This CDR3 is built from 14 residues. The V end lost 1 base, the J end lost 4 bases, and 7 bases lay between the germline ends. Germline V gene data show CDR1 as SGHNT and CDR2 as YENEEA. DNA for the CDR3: TGTGCCAGCAGCTTAGGCGGGGCCACCGGGGAGCTGTTTTTT. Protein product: CASSLGGATGELFF.